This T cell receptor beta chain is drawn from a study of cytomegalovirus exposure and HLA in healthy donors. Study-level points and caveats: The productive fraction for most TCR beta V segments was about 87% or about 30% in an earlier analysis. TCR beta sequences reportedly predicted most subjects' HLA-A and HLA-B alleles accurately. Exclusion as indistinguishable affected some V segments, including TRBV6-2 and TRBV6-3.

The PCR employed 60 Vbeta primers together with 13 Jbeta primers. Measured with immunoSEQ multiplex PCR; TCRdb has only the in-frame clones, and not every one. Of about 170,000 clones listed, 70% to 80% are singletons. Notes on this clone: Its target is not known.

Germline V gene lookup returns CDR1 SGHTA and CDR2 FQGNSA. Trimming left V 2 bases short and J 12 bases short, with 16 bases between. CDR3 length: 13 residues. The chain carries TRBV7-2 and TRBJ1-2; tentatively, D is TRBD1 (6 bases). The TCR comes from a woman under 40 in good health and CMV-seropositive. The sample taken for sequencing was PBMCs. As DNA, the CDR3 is TGTGCCAGCAGCTTAAGGGGGGGCGCGATGAACACCTTC. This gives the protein CASSLRGGAMNTF.